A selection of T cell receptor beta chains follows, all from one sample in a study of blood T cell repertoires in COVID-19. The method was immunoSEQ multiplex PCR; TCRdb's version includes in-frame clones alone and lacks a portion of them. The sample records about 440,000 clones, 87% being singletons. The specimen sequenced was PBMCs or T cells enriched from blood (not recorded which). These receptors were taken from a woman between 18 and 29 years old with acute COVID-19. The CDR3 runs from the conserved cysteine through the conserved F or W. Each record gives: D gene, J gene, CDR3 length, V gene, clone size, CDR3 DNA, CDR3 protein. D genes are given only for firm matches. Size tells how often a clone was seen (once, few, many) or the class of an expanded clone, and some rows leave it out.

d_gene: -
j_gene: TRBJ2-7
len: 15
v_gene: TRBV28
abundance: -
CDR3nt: TGTGCCAGCAGCCCGACTAGTGAAGTTTACTACGAGCAGTACTTC
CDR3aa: CASSPTSEVYYEQYF

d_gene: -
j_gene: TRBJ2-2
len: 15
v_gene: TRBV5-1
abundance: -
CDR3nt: TGCGCCAGCAGCCCGGGTGGCTTGAACACCGGGGAGCTGTTTTTT
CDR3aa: CASSPGGLNTGELFF

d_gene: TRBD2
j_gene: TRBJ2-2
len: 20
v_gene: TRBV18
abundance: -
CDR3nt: TGTGCCAGCTCCCCCTCGGGACTAGCGGGGGGGCCGCCGAACACCGGGGAGCTGTTTTTT
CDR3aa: CASSPSGLAGGPPNTGELFF

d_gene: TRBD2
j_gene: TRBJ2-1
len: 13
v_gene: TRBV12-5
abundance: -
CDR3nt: TGTGCTAGTGGTTTGAGCGGGAGCTATGAGCAGTTCTTC
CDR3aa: CASGLSGSYEQFF

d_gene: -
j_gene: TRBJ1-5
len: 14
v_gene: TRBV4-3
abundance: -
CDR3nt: TGCGCCAGCAGCCAAGAAGCGGGGCGGCAGCCCCAGCATTTT
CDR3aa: CASSQEAGRQPQHF

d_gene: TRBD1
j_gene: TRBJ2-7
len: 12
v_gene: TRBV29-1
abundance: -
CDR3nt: TGCAGCGTTCGGCAGGGGGTTGTAGAGCAGTACTTC
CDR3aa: CSVRQGVVEQYF

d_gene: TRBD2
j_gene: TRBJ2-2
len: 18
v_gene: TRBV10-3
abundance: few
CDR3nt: TGTGCCGTACCACGGCGAGGACTAGCGGGGGGGCGCGACGGGGAGCTGTTTTTT
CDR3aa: CAVPRRGLAGGRDGELFF

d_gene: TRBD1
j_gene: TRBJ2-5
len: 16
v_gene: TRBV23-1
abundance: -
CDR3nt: TGCGCCAGCAGTCAATTAGGGGGCAGGATCCAAGAGACCCAGTACTTC
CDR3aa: CASSQLGGRIQETQYF

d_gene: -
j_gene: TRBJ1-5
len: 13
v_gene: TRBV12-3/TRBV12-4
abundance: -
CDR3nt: TGTGCCAGCAGACAGGGCTTCAGTCAGCCCCAGCATTTT
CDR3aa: CASRQGFSQPQHF

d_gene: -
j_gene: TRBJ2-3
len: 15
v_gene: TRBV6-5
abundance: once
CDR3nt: TGTGCCAGCAGAGTCACGATACATATAACAGATACGCAGTATTTT
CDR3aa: CASRVTIHITDTQYF

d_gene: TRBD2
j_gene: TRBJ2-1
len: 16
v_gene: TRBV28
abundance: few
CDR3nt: TGTGCCAGCAGTTTTTTACGACTAGCGGGGTACAATGAGCAGTTCTTC
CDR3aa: CASSFLRLAGYNEQFF

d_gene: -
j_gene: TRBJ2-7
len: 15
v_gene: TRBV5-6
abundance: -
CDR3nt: TGTGCCAGCAGCTTCCGGACTGGGAGCTCCTACGAGCAGTACTTC
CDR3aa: CASSFRTGSSYEQYF

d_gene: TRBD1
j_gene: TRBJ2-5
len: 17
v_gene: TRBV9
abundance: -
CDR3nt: TGTGCCAGCAGCGCGTCCGGGACAGGGTTTAGCCAAGAGACCCAGTACTTC
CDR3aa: CASSASGTGFSQETQYF

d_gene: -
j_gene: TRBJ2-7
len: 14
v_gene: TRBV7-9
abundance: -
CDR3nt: TGTGCCAGCAGCCCCATTGACAGAGCCTACGAGCAGTACTTC
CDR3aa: CASSPIDRAYEQYF

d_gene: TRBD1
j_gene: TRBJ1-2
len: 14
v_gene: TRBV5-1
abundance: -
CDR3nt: TGCGCCAGCAGCTTCCGACAGGGGGCTAGTGGCTACACCTTC
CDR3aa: CASSFRQGASGYTF

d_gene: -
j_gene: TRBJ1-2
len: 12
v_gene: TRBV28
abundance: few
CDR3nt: TGTGCCAGCAGTCAGGGTGACTATGGCTACACCTTC
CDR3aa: CASSQGDYGYTF

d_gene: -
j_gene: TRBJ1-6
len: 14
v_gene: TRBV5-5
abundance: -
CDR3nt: TGTGCCAGCAGCTTGGGCCCGCCTGGCTCACCCCTCCACTTT
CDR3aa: CASSLGPPGSPLHF

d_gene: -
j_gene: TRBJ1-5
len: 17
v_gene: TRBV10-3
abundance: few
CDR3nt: TGTGCCATCAGTGAGTCCGAGGCAGCTCCAAGTGCTTGGCCCCAGCATTTT
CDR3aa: CAISESEAAPSAWPQHF

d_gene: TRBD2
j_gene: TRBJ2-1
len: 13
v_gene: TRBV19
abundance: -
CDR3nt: TGTGCCAGTAGTATAAATCAGGGAGGGATACAGTTCTTC
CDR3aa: CASSINQGGIQFF

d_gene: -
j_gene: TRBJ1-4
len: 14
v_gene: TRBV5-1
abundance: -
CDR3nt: TGCGCCAGCAGGTTAGGCAGGGAACATGAAAAACTGTTTTTT
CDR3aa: CASRLGREHEKLFF

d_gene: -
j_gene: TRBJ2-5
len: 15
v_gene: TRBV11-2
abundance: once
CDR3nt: TGTGCCAGCAGCTTAGTAGGGGCAGGGATTGGGACCCAGTACTTC
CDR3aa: CASSLVGAGIGTQYF

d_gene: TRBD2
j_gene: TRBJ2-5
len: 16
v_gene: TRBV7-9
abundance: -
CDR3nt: TGTGCCAGCAGCTTAGGAGGGACTAGCTTGATGGAGACCCAGTACTTC
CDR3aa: CASSLGGTSLMETQYF

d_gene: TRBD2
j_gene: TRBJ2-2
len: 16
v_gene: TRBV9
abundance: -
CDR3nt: TGTGCCAGCAGCGTGTATGCTAGCGGGAGTTCCGGGGAGCTGTTTTTT
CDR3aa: CASSVYASGSSGELFF

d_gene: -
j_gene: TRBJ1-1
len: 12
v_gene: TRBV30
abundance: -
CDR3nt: TGTGCCTGGAGTGTACTCAACACTGAAGCTTTCTTT
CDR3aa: CAWSVLNTEAFF

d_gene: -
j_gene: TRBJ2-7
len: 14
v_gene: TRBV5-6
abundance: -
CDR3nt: TGTGCCAGCAGCCTCCAGGGTCCTTTACCCGAGCAGTACTTC
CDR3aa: CASSLQGPLPEQYF

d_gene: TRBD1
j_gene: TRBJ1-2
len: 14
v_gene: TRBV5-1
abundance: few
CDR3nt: TGCGCCAGCAGCGAAGGGACAGGCCCGAATGGCTACACCTTC
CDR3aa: CASSEGTGPNGYTF

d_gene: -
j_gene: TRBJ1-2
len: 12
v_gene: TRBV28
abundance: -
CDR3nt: TGTGCCAGCAGTTTGGCGGGGGATGGCTACACCTTC
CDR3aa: CASSLAGDGYTF

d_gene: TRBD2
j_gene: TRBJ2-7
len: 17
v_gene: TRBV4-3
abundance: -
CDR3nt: TGCGCCAGCAGCCAAGCTCGGCGGGAGGGCGGGACCTACGAGCAGTACTTC
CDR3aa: CASSQARREGGTYEQYF

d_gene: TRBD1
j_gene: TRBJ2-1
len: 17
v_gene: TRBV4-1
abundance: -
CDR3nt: TGCGCCAGCAGCTTCACTCCGGGACAGCTCTCCTACAATGAGCAGTTCTTC
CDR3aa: CASSFTPGQLSYNEQFF

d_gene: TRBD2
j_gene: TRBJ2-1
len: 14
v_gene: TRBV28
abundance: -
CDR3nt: TGTGCCAGCAGTCGGACTAGCGGGAGGAATGAGCAGTTCTTC
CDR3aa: CASSRTSGRNEQFF

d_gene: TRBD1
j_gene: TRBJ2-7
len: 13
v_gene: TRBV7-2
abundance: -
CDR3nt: TGTGCCAGCAGCGTAGGACAGGGATCCGAGCAGTACTTC
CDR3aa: CASSVGQGSEQYF

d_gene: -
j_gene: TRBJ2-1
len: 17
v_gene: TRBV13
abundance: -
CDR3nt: TGTGCCAGCAGCTCCTCGATTTGGGGGGTCCCCTACAATGAGCAGTTCTTC
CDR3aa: CASSSSIWGVPYNEQFF

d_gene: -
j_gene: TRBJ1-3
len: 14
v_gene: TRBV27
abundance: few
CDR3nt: TGTGCCAGCAGGTCAGGGGTAACCGGAAACACCATATATTTT
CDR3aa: CASRSGVTGNTIYF

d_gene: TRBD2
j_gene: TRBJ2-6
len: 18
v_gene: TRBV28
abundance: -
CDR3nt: TGTGCCAGCAGGCTCTCTAGCGGGAGGGGCCCTGGGGCCAACGTCCTGACTTTC
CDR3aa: CASRLSSGRGPGANVLTF

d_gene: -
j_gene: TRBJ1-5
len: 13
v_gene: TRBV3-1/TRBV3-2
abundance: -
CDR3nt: TGTGCCAGCAGCCAAGTTGGGGGGCAGCCCCAGCATTTT
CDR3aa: CASSQVGGQPQHF

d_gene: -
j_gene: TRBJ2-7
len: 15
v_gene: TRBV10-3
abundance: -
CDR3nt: TGTGCCATCAGTGAGAGGGACAACTACTCCTACGAGCAGTACTTC
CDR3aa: CAISERDNYSYEQYF

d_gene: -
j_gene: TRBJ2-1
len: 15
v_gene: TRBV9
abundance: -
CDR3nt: TGTGCCAGCAGCGTAGCAGGGACAAGCTACAATGAGCAGTTCTTC
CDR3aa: CASSVAGTSYNEQFF

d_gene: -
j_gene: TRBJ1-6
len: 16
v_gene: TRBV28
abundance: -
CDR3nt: TGTGCCAGCAGAGACTTTCGGGGGTCCTATAATTCACCCCTCCACTTT
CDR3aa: CASRDFRGSYNSPLHF

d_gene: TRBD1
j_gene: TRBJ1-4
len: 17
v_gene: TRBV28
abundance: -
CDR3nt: TGTGCCAGCAGTGTGATTCGACAGGGAATCTTTGGAGAAAAACTGTTTTTT
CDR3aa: CASSVIRQGIFGEKLFF

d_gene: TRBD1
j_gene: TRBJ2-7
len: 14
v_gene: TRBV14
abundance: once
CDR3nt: TGTGCCAGCAGCCAACAGGGGGCTTCCTACGAGCAGTACTTC
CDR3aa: CASSQQGASYEQYF

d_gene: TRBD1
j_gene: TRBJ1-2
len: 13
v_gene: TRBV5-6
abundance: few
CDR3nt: TGTGCCAGCAGCCCGGGACAGAACTATGGCTACACCTTC
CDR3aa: CASSPGQNYGYTF

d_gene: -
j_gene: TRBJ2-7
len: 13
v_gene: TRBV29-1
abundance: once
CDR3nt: TGCAGCGTTGTATCAGGGAACTCCTACGAGCAGTACTTC
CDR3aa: CSVVSGNSYEQYF

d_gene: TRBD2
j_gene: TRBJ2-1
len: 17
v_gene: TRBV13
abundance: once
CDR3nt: TGTGCCAGCAGCTCCCGAAACCGACTAGCCCGTTACAATGAGCAGTTCTTC
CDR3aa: CASSSRNRLARYNEQFF

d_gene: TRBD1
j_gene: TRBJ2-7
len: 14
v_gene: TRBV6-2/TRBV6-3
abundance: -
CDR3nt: TGTGCCAGCAGTGAGACAGGGGGTGGTTTCGAGCAGTACTTC
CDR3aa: CASSETGGGFEQYF

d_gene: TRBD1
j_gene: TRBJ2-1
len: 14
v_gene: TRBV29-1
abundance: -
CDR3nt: TGCAGCGTTGAGGACAGGGGGCCGCTCAATGAGCAGTTCTTC
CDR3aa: CSVEDRGPLNEQFF

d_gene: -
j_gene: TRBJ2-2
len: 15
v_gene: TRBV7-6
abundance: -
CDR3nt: TGTGCCAGCGGCGTACAGGAGGGTGGAACCGGGGAGCTGTTTTTT
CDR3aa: CASGVQEGGTGELFF

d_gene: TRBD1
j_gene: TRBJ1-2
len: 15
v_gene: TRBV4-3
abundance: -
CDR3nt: TGCGCCAGCAGCCAAGATGACAGGGCTGACTATGGCTACACCTTC
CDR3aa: CASSQDDRADYGYTF

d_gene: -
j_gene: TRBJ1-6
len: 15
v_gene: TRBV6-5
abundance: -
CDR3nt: TGTGCCAGCAGTTACGGTCAGCGTCTCCAGTCACCCCTCCACTTT
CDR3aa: CASSYGQRLQSPLHF